The clone carrying this T cell receptor (beta chain) was counted only a few times. Its target is not known. The data belong to a study of regulatory T cells in long-lasting Graves disease. Study conclusions and caveats: The study found TRBV28, TRBJ1-2 and TRBJ2-5 favored in persistent disease.

Arm-PCR of CDR3 regions and iRepertoire HTBI primers were the basis on which TCR beta libraries were built. In the original workflow: Overall, samples carried approximately 56 TRBV and about 14 TRBJ segments. A single record per CDR3 protein comes from TCRdb applying MiXCR to the multiplex PCR reads. The V and J calls and clone size are TCRdb's, not the authors'. The repertoire consists of hundreds of thousands of distinct CDR3 sequences, with about 30% occurring once and the leading ten covering about two fifths. Time point noted: persistent/refractory GD, antithyroid drugs over 5 years with positive TRAb. After RNA was extracted from PBMCs, the TCR library was made from it. In germline, CDR1 is SGHRS, CDR2 YFSETQ. Trimming stripped 3 bases from V and 5 bases from J, with 11 bases between. The CDR3 spans 13 residues.

This chain joins TRBV5-1 and TRBJ1-1; D is undetermined. Sequencing was performed on peripheral blood mononuclear cells (PBMCs), taken when the disease was refractory, from a patient treated with antithyroid drugs. This TCR was sampled from a female donor with Graves disease. CDR3 amino acids: CASSSLIDTEAFF. Here the CDR3 DNA reads TGCGCCAGCAGCTCCCTGATCGATACTGAAGCTTTCTTT.